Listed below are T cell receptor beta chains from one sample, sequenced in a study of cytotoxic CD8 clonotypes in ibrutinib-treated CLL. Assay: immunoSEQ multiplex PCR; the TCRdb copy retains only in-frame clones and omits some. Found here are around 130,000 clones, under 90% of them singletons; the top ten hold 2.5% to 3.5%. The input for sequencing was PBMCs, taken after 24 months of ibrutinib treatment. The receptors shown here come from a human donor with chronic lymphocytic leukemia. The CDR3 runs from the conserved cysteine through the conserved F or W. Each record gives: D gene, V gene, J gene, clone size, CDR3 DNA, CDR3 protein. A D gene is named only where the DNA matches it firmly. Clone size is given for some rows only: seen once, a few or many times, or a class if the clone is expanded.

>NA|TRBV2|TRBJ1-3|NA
TGTGCCAGCAGTAGGACGTCAAGCTCTGGAAACACCATATATTTT
CASSRTSSSGNTIYF
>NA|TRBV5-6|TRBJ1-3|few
TGTGCCAGCAGCTTGGGCAGGGTGGGAAACACCATATATTTT
CASSLGRVGNTIYF
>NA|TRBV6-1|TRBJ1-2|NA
TGTGCCAGCCGTCGAATAAAAGAGGGCTACACCTTC
CASRRIKEGYTF
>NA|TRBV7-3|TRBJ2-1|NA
TGTGCCAGCAGCTCTGGGGGCAATGAGCAGTTCTTC
CASSSGGNEQFF
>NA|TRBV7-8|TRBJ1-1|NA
TGTGCCAGCAGCTTACTTAGGCTGAAAGCTTTCTTT
CASSLLRLKAFF
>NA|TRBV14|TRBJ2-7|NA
TGTGCCAGCAGCCAAGTCCCGGGATACGAGCAGTACTTC
CASSQVPGYEQYF
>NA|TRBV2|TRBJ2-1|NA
TGTGCCAGCAGTGGCTTCTCTGGGACGGTAAACAATGAGCAGTTCTTC
CASSGFSGTVNNEQFF
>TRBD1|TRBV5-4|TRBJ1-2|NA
TGTGCCAGCAGCTCGCTAAGGACAGGTTCCCTTAACTATGGCTACACCTTC
CASSSLRTGSLNYGYTF
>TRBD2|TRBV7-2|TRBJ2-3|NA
TGTGCCAGCAGCTTAGCGCCTAGCGGGGGGACAGATACGCAGTATTTT
CASSLAPSGGTDTQYF
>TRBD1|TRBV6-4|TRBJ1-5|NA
TGTGCCAGCAGTGGAACAGGGGGGAGGAGCAATCAGCCCCAGCATTTT
CASSGTGGRSNQPQHF
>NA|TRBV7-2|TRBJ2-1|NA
TGTGCCAGCAGCTTAGTTGTGTATGAGCAGTTCTTC
CASSLVVYEQFF
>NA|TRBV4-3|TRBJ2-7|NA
TGCGCCAGCAGCCGAGCACAGGGCTACGAGCAGTACTTC
CASSRAQGYEQYF